The rows below give T cell receptor beta chains drawn from one sample of a study of cytomegalovirus exposure and HLA in healthy donors. Data came from immunoSEQ multiplex PCR; TCRdb stores just in-frame clones and leaves some out. Here the sample spans some 100,000 clones, 60% to 85% being singletons. Sample: PBMCs. These receptors were collected from a middle-aged woman in good health and CMV-seropositive. Each CDR3 is given with its conserved first and last residue. The D gene is left open where the match is weak. Clone size is shown for a subset of rows, as once, few, many or a class of expanded clone.

>TRBV6-1|-|TRBJ1-1|-
TGTGCCAGCAGTGAGAGAGAAAACACTGAAGCTTTCTTT
CASSERENTEAFF
>TRBV6-1|-|TRBJ2-3|TRBD1
TGTGCCAGCAGTGAGCAGGACAGGGGGGCCGATACGCAGTATTTT
CASSEQDRGADTQYF
>TRBV5-1|-|TRBJ2-3|-
TGCGCCAGCAGCTTGTCGGGGGACAGCACAGATACGCAGTATTTT
CASSLSGDSTDTQYF
>TRBV7-9|-|TRBJ2-7|TRBD1
TGTGCCAGCAGCCAACGAAGGACAGGCCGGTACTTC
CASSQRRTGRYF
>TRBV2|-|TRBJ1-6|-
TGTGCCAGGTCACCGAACCCGAGAAATTCACCCCTCCACTTT
CARSPNPRNSPLHF
>TRBV30|-|TRBJ1-1|-
TGTGCCTGGAGTGTACTCGGGGGATGGGCTTTCTTT
CAWSVLGGWAFF
>TRBV7-9|-|TRBJ1-1|-
TGTGCCAGCAGCTTGCCGAGTCTTGGGAGCACTGAAGCTTTCTTT
CASSLPSLGSTEAFF
>TRBV6-1|-|TRBJ1-1|-
TGTGCCAGCAGTGAATTCGAGGGATCGAACACTGAAGCTTTCTTT
CASSEFEGSNTEAFF
>TRBV19|-|TRBJ1-6|-
TGTGCCAGTACCATCGGTATAATCAATTCACCCCTCCACTTT
CASTIGIINSPLHF
>TRBV6-4|-|TRBJ2-7|TRBD2
TGTGCCAGCAGTCGACTAGCGGGGATCTACGAGCAGTACTTC
CASSRLAGIYEQYF
>TRBV6-5|-|TRBJ1-2|-
TGTGCCAGCAGTACCCACAGGGCGGGCTACACCTTC
CASSTHRAGYTF
>TRBV5-1|few|TRBJ1-2|-
TGCGCCAGCAGCCCCGACAGCTCTTATGGCTACACCTTC
CASSPDSSYGYTF
>TRBV7-9|-|TRBJ2-1|-
TGTGCCAGCAGCTTAAACCTGGGCACCTTCGGCAATGAGCAGTTCTTC
CASSLNLGTFGNEQFF
>TRBV18|-|TRBJ2-1|-
TGTGCCAGCTCACGCGGCAGGGTGGATGAGCAGTTCTTC
CASSRGRVDEQFF
>TRBV30|-|TRBJ1-4|-
TGTGCCTGGAGTGTCGGAGCTGTGAATAATGAAAAACTGTTTTTT
CAWSVGAVNNEKLFF
>TRBV6-6|many|TRBJ1-1|-
TGTGCCAGCGGGGGCGCGGATGCTTTCTTT
CASGGADAFF
>TRBV11-2|-|TRBJ1-2|TRBD1
TGTGCCAGCAGAAGGACAGGGGAGAAGTATGGCTACACCTTC
CASRRTGEKYGYTF
>TRBV18|-|TRBJ1-6|-
TGTGCCAGCTCACCCGTGACAGTAAATTCACCCCTCCACTTT
CASSPVTVNSPLHF
>TRBV12-5|-|TRBJ1-1|TRBD1
TGTGCTAGTGGTTTTGGGCCCTGGACAGGGAACACTGAAGCTTTCTTT
CASGFGPWTGNTEAFF
>TRBV7-9|-|TRBJ2-7|TRBD1
TGTGCCAGCAGCGTCCCGGGACAGGTGGGCTACGAGCAGTACTTC
CASSVPGQVGYEQYF
>TRBV5-6|-|TRBJ2-7|TRBD1
TGTGCCAGCAGCCCTGCCCAGGGGGCCTCCTACGAGCAGTACTTC
CASSPAQGASYEQYF
>TRBV19|few|TRBJ2-7|-
TGTGCCAGTAGTCAGAACCCAGGTCACGAGCAGTACTTC
CASSQNPGHEQYF
>TRBV18|-|TRBJ2-1|TRBD2
TGTGCCAGCTCACAGGGGAGGGACAATGAGCAGTTCTTC
CASSQGRDNEQFF
>TRBV29-1|few|TRBJ1-2|TRBD1
TGCAGCGTTGATATTCGGGGACAGGGAGGGGATGGCTACACCTTC
CSVDIRGQGGDGYTF
>TRBV6-5|-|TRBJ2-7|-
TGTGCCAGCAGCCACCCTGCGGCCAGTTACGAGCAGTACTTC
CASSHPAASYEQYF